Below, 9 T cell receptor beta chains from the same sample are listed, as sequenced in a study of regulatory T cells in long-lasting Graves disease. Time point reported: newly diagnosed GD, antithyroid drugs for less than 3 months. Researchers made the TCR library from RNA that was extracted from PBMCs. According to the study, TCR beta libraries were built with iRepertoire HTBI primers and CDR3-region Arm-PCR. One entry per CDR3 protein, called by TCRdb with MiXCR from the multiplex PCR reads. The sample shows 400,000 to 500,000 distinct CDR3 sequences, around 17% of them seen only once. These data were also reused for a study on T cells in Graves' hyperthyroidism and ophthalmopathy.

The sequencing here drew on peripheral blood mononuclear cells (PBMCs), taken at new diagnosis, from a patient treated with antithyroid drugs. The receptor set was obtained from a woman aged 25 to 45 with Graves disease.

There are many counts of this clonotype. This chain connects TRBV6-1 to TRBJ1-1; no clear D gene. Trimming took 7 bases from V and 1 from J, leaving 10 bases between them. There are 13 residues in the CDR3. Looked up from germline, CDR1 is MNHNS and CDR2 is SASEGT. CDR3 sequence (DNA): TGTGCCAGCACAGCAAACCCGAACACTGAAGCTTTCTTT. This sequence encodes CASTANPNTEAFF.

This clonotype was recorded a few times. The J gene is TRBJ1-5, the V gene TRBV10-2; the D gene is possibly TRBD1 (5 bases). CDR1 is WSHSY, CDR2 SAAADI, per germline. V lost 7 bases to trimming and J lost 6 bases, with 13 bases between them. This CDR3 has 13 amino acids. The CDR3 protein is CASTEGVGQPQHF. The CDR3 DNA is TGCGCCAGCACAGAAGGGGTTGGTCAGCCCCAGCATTTT.

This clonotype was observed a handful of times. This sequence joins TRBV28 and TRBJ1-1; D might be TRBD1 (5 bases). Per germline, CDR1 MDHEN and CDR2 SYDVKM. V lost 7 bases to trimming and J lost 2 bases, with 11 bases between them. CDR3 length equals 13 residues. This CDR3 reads CASNTGLNTEAFF. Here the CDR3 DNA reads TGTGCCAGCAACACAGGACTCAACACTGAAGCTTTCTTT.

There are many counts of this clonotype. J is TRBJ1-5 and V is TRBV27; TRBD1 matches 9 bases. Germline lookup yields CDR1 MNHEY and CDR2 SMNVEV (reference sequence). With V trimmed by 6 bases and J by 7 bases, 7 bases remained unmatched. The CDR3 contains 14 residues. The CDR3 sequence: CASSPGQGEQPQHF. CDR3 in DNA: TGTGCCAGCAGCCCGGGACAGGGTGAGCAGCCCCAGCATTTT.

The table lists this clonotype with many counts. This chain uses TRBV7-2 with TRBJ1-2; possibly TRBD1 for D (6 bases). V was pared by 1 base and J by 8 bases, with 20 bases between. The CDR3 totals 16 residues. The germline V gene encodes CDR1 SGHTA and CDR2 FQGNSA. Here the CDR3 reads CASSLVFIGGPNGYTF. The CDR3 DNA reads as TGTGCCAGCAGCTTAGTGTTTATTGGGGGGCCGAACGGCTACACCTTC. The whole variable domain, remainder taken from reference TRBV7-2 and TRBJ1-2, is GAGVSQSPSNKVTEKGKDVELRCDPISGHTALYWYRQSLGQGLEFLIYFQGNSAPDKSGLPSDRFSAERTGGSVSTLTIQRTQQEDSAVYLCASSLVFIGGPNGYTFGSGTRLTVV.

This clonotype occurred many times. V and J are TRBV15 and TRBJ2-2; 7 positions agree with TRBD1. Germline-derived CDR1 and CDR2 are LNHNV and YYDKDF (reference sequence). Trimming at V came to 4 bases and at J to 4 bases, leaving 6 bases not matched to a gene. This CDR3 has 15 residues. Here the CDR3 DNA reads TGTGCCACCAGCATCGGGACAGCCAGCACCGGGGAGCTGTTTTTT. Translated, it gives CATSIGTASTGELFF.

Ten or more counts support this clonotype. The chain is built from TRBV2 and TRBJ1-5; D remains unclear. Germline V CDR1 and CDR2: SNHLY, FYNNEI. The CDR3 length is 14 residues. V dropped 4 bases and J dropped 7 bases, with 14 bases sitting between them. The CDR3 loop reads CASSVSAGAQPQHF. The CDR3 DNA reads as TGTGCCAGCAGTGTATCTGCAGGAGCCCAGCCCCAGCATTTT.

This CDR3 reads CASSPQRGLIQFF. CDR3 DNA sequence: TGTGCCAGTAGTCCTCAAAGGGGACTGATTCAGTTCTTC. The V gene is TRBV19, the J gene TRBJ2-1, with D maybe TRBD2 (6 bases). Looked up from germline, CDR1 is LNHDA and CDR2 is SQIVND (reference sequence). This CDR3 has 13 amino acids. V gave up 5 bases and J gave up 13 bases, with 18 bases separating them.

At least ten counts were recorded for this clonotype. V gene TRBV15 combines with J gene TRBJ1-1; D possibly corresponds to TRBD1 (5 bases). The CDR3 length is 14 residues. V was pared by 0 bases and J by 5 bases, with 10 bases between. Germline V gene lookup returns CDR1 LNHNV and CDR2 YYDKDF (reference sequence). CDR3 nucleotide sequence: TGTGCCACCAGCAGAGAACGGGACTATACTGAAGCTTTCTTT. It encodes CATSRERDYTEAFF.